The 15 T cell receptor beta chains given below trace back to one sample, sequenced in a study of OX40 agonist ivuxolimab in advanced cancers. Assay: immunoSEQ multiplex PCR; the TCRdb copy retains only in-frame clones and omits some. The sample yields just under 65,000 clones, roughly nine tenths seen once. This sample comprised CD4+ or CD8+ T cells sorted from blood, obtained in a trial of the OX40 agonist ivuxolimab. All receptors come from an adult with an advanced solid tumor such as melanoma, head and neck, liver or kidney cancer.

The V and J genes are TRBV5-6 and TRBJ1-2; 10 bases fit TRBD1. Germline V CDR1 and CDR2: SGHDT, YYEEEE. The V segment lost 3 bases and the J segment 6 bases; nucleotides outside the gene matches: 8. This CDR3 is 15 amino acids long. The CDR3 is CASSWASGTGDGYTF. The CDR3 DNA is TGTGCCAGCAGCTGGGCGTCCGGGACAGGGGATGGCTACACCTTC.

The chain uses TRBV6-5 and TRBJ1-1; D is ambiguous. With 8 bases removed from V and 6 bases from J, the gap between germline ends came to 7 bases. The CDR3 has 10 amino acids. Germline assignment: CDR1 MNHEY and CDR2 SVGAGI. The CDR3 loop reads CASARAEAFF. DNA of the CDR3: TGTGCCAGCGCGAGGGCTGAAGCTTTCTTT.

The CDR3 sequence: CASSQDGGSTDTQYF. CDR3 coding DNA: TGTGCCAGCAGCCAAGATGGTGGATCCACAGATACGCAGTATTTT. V and J are TRBV4-2 and TRBJ2-3; D is uncertain. There are 15 residues in the CDR3. CDR1 is LGHNA, CDR2 YNFKEQ, per germline. Trimming shortened V by 0 bases and J by 2 bases, and 9 bases separated the two germline ends.

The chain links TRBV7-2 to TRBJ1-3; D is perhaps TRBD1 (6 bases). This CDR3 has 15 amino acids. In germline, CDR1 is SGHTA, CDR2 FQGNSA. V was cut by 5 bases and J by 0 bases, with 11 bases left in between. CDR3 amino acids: CASSARGSSGNTIYF. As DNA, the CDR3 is TGTGCCAGCAGCGCCAGGGGAAGCTCTGGAAACACCATATATTTT.

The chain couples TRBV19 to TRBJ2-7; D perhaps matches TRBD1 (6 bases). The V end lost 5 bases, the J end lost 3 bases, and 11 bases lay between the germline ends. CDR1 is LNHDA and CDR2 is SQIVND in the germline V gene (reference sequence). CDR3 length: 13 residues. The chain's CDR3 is CASSRNRDYEQYF. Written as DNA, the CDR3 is TGTGCCAGTAGTCGGAACAGGGACTACGAGCAGTACTTC.

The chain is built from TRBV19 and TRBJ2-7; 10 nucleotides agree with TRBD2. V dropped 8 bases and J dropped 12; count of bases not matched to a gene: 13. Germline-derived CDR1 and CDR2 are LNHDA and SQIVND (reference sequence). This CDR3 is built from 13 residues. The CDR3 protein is CASREAGGPVWYF. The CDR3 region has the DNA TGTGCCAGTCGAGAAGCGGGAGGGCCAGTTTGGTACTTC. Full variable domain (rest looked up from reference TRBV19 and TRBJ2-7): DGGITQSPKYLFRKEGQNVTLSCEQNLNHDAMYWYRQDPGQGLRLIYYSQIVNDFQKGDIAEGYSVSREKKESFPLTVTSAQKNPTAFYLCASREAGGPVWYFGPGTRLTVT.

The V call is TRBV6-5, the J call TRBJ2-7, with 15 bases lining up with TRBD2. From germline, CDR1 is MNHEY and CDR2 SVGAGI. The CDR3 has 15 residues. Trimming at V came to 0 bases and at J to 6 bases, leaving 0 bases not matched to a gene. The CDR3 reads CASSYSGLAGGEQYF. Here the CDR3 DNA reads TGTGCCAGCAGTTACTCGGGACTAGCGGGAGGCGAGCAGTACTTC.

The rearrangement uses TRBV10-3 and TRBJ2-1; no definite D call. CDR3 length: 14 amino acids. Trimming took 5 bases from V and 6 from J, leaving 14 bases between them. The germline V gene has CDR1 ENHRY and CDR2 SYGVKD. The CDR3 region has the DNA TGTGCCATCAGTACTACCTCGGCGTCCAATGAGCAGTTCTTC. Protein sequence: CAISTTSASNEQFF.

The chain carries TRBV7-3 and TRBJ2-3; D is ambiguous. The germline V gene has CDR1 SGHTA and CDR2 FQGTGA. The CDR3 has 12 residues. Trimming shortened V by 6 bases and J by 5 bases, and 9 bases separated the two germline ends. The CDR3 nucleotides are TGTGCCAGCAGGTCGATCGGAGATACGCAGTATTTT. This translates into CASRSIGDTQYF.

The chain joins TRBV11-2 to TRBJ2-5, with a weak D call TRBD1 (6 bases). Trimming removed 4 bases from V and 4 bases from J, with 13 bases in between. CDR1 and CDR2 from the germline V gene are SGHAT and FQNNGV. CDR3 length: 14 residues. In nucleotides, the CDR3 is TGTGCCAGCAGCTCTAGGGGGAGCGCAGAGACCCAGTACTTC. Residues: CASSSRGSAETQYF.

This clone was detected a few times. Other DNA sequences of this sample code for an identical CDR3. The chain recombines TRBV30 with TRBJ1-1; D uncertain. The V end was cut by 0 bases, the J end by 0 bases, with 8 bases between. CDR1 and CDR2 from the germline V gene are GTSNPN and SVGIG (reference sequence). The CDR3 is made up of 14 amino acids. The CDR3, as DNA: TGTGCCTGGAGTGTAGGGCCGGTGAACACTGAAGCTTTCTTT. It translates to CAWSVGPVNTEAFF.

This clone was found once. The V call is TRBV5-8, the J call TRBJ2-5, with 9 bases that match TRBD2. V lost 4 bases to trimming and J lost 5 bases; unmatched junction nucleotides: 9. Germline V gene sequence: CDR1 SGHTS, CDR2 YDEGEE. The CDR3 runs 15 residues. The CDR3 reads CASSPGTSYQETQYF. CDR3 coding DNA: TGTGCCAGCAGCCCCGGGACTAGCTATCAGGAGACCCAGTACTTC.

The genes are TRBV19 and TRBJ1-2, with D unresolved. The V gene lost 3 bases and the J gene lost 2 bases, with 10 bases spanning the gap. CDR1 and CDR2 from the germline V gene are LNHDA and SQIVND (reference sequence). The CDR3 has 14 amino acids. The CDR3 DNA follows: TGTGCCAGTAGTATTGGGCGGGGAAACTATGGCTACACCTTC. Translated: CASSIGRGNYGYTF.

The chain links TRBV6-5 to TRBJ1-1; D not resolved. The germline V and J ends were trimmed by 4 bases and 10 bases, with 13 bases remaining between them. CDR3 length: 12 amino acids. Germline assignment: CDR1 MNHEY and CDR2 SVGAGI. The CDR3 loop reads CASSSNTGGAFF. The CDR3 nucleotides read TGTGCCAGCAGTTCCAATACGGGTGGAGCTTTCTTT.

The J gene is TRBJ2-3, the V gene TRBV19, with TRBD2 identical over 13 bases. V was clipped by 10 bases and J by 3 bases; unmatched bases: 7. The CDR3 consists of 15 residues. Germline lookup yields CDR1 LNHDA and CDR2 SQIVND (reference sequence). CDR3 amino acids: CATTTSGRSTDTQYF. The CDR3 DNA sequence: TGTGCCACCACGACTAGCGGGAGGTCGACAGATACGCAGTATTTT.